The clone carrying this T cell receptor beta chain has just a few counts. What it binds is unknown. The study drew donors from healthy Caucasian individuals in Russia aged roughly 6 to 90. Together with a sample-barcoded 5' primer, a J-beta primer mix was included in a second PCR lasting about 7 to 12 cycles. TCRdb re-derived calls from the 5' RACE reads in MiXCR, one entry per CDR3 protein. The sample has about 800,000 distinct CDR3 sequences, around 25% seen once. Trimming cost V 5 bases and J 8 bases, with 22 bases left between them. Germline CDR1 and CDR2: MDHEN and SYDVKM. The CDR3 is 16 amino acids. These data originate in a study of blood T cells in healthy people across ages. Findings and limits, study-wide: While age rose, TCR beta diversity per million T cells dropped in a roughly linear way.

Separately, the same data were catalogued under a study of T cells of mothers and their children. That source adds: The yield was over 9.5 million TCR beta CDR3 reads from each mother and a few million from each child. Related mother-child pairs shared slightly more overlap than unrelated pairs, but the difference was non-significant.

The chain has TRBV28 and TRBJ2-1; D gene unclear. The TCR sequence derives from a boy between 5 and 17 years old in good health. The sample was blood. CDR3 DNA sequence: TGTGCCAGCAGTCCGCCCCTCCGGGTCCCAGAGGATGAGCAGTTCTTC. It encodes CASSPPLRVPEDEQFF. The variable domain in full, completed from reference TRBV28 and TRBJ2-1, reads DVKVTQSSRYLVKRTGEKVFLECVQDMDHENMFWYRQDPGLGLRLIYFSYDVKMKEKGDIPEGYSVSREKKERFSLILESASTNQTSMYLCASSPPLRVPEDEQFFGPGTRLTVL.